The present entry profiles one TCR beta chain with its context. Its antigen is not known. The same CDR3 arises from other DNA sequences in this sample as well. Genomic DNA from unsorted samples was obtained from 80 million to 100 million PBMCs (per sample). The entry originates in a study of shared clonotypes between healthy human individuals. Each PCR replicate run on unsorted PBMC took in about 0.3 ug DNA, tens of thousands of T cell genomes. Using immunoSEQ multiplex PCR, the repertoire was profiled, and TCRdb retains in-frame clones only, with some absent. This sample has about half a million clones, with roughly 80% found just once. This CDR3 has 13 amino acids. Trimming stripped 0 bases from V and 0 bases from J, with 3 bases between. Germline V gives CDR1 SGHRS, CDR2 YFSETQ. Study outcomes and limitations: Sampling used blood alone; tissue repertoires probably differ.

The chain is built from TRBV5-1 and TRBJ1-1; D gene unclear. The clonotype originates from a woman in her 40s in good health. Some clones in this sample may be carry-over from other donors' samples. The sequencing input was PBMCs. DNA for the CDR3: TGCGCCAGCAGCTTGGAGCTGAACACTGAAGCTTTCTTT. This sequence encodes CASSLELNTEAFF.